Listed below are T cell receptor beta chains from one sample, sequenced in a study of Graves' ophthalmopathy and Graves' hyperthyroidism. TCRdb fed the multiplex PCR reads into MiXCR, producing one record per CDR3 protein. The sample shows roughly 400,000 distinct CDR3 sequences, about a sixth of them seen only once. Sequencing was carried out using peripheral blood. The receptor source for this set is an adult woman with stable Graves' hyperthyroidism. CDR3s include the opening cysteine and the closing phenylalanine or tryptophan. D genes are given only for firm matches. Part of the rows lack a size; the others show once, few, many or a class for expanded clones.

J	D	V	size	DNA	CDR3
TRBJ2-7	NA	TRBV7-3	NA	TGTGCCAGCAGCTTTTCGTCAGGGGCCCCCCACGAGCAGTACTTC	CASSFSSGAPHEQYF
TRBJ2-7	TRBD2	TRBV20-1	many	TGCAGTGCGGGGGGGACTAGCGGTGCCTACGAGCAGTACTTC	CSAGGTSGAYEQYF
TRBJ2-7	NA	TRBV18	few	TGTGCCAGCTCACCAAATGGGTACGAGCAGTACTTC	CASSPNGYEQYF
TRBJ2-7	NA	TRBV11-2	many	TGTGCCAGCAGCTATCCCGGCCGAGTCACTAACGAGCAGTACTTC	CASSYPGRVTNEQYF
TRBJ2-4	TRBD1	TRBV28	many	TGTGCCAGCAGTTTACGACAGGGGGCGAACATTCAGTACTTC	CASSLRQGANIQYF
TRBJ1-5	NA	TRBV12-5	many	TGTGCTAGTGGTTTGATAGTTGACAGCCTTAGCAATCAGCCCCAGCATTTT	CASGLIVDSLSNQPQHF
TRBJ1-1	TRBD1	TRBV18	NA	TGTGCCAGCTCACCCTTGGGACAGGTGAAGGAAGCTTTCTTT	CASSPLGQVKEAFF
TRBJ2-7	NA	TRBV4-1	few	TGCGCCAGCAGCCAAGGATCAGGGGTTTACGAGCAGTACTTC	CASSQGSGVYEQYF
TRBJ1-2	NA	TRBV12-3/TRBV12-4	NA	TGTGCCAGCATCAAAAGCGGGGCACAAGGCTACACCTTC	CASIKSGAQGYTF
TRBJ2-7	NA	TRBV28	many	TGTGCCAGCAGCTCCCCGTACGGGCGGTCCTACGAGCAGTACTTC	CASSSPYGRSYEQYF
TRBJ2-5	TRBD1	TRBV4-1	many	TGCGCCAGCAGCCAACCGCACAGGGGCCAGGAGACCCAGTACTTC	CASSQPHRGQETQYF
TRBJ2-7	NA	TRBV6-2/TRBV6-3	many	TGTGCCAGCAGTTACACCAGGGGCGCGACAGGAATCCCCAACGAGCAGTACTTC	CASSYTRGATGIPNEQYF
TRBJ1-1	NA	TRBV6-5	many	TGTGCCAGCAGTTACAGTGTGCCGGACACTGAAGCTTTCTTT	CASSYSVPDTEAFF
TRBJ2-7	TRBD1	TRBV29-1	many	TGCAGCGTTGCCCCCCGACAGGGTGGGCAGTACTTC	CSVAPRQGGQYF
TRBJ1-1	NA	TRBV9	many	TGTGCCAGCAGCGTGGGACCGAACACTGAAGCTTTCTTT	CASSVGPNTEAFF
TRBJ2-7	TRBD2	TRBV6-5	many	TGTACCAGCAGGCGACAGCCATCCGGGACTAGCGGTAACGAGCAGTACTTC	CTSRRQPSGTSGNEQYF
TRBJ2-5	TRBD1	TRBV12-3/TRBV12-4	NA	TGTGCCAGCAGGCCAGGGGGAACGTGGACCCAGTACTTC	CASRPGGTWTQYF